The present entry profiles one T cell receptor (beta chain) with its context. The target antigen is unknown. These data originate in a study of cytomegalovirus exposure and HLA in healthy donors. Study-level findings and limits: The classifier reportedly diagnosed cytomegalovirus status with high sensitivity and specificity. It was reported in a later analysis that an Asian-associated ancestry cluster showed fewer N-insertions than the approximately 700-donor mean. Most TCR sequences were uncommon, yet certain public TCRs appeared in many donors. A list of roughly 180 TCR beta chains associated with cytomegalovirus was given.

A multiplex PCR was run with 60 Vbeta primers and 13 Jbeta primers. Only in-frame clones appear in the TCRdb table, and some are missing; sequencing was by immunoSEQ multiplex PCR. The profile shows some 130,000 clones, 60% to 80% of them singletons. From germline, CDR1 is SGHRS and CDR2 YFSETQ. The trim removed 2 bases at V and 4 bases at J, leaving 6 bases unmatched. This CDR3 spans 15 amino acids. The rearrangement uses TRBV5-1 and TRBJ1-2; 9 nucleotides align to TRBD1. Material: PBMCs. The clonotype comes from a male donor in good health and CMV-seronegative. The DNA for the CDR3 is TGCGCCAGCAGCTTCCGGGACAGGGACTCCTATGGCTACACCTTC. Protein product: CASSFRDRDSYGYTF. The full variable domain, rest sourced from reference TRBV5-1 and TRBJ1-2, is KAGVTQTPRYLIKTRGQQVTLSCSPISGHRSVSWYQQTPGQGLQFLFEYFSETQRNKGNFPGRFSGRQFSNSRSEMNVSTLELGDSALYLCASSFRDRDSYGYTFGSGTRLTVV.